These 19 T cell receptor beta chains were sequenced from one sample in a study of T cells in Graves' hyperthyroidism and ophthalmopathy. Regions amplified from RNA transcripts were the TCR beta CDR3 regions. First-round RT-PCR of the TCR CDR3 relied on the HTBI primer set. MiXCR, applied by TCRdb to the multiplex PCR reads, yields one record per CDR3 protein. The data contain a few hundred thousand distinct CDR3 sequences, more than 45% of them seen just once; the ten biggest clones take up about 8.3%. Input material: peripheral blood or thyroid tissue (not recorded which). Receptors were obtained from a woman under 30 with Graves' hyperthyroidism.

The rearrangement links TRBV20-1 to TRBJ1-1; a possible D gene is TRBD1 (5 bases). CDR1 is DFQATT, CDR2 SNEGSKA, per germline (reference sequence). The CDR3 has 13 residues. Trimming pared 2 bases from V and 8 bases from J, leaving 15 bases between. The DNA of the CDR3 is TGCAGTGCTAGACCGAGGGACGAACTCGAAGCTTTCTTT. Translated, it gives CSARPRDELEAFF.

V and J are TRBV6-5 and TRBJ1-6, with 7 bases aligning to TRBD1. Germline V lookup: CDR1 MNHEY, CDR2 SVGAGI. The CDR3 extends over 14 amino acids. Losses at the gene ends were 6 bases for V and 8 bases for J; bases not matched to a gene: 7. This chain's CDR3 is CASSGQAVDSPLHF. DNA of the CDR3: TGTGCCAGCAGCGGACAGGCTGTCGATTCACCCCTCCACTTT.

This sequence joins TRBV19 and TRBJ2-7; TRBD1 might be the D (5 bases). The DNA matches TRBJ2-1 better at its end, which makes the J call doubtful. This CDR3 region has 15 residues. The germline V gene has CDR1 LNHDA and CDR2 SQIVND (reference sequence). The CDR3 DNA reads as TGTGCCAGTATACGGCAGGGTACGGCGGACGATGAGCAGTTCTTC. This codes for CASIRQGTADDEQFF.

This clonotype came up many times. V gene TRBV9 combines with J gene TRBJ1-4; no clear D. V dropped 0 bases and J dropped 3 bases, with 9 bases sitting between them. This CDR3 contains 15 residues. From germline, CDR1 is SGDLS and CDR2 YYNGEE. CDR3: CASSVEAAPNEKLFF. The CDR3, as DNA: TGTGCCAGCAGCGTAGAGGCAGCCCCTAATGAAAAACTGTTTTTT.

The chain couples TRBV10-3 to TRBJ1-1; 7 bases are shared with TRBD1. Looked up from germline, CDR1 is ENHRY and CDR2 is SYGVKD. V lost 3 bases and J lost 1; bases outside the gene matches: 5. CDR3 size: 15 residues. The CDR3 bases are TGTGCCATCAGTGACCCAAGGACAGGGAACACTGAAGCTTTCTTT. Its translation: CAISDPRTGNTEAFF.

There are many counts of this clonotype. The rearrangement uses TRBV24-1 and TRBJ1-3; no firm D call. CDR1 KGHDR and CDR2 SFDVKD come from the germline V gene. V was shortened by 5 bases and J by 4 bases, with 11 bases between the two germline ends. The CDR3 runs 14 residues. CDR3 residues: CATSGGGSGNTIYF. CDR3 DNA: TGTGCCACCAGTGGGGGAGGCTCGGGAAACACCATATATTTT.

This clonotype is termed medium-sized (0.01 to 0.1%). The chain couples TRBV4-3 to TRBJ1-4, with 9 bases lining up with TRBD1. The germline V gene encodes CDR1 LGHNA and CDR2 YSLEER. V lost 1 base and J lost 7; bases outside the gene matches: 7. The CDR3 length is 16 residues. For the CDR3, the DNA is TGCGCCAGCAGCCAAGTGCCGGGACAGGGAGGTGAAAAACTGTTTTTT. This translates into CASSQVPGQGGEKLFF.

The genes are TRBV7-9 and TRBJ1-2; the match to TRBD1 covers 7 bases. In germline, CDR1 is SEHNR, CDR2 FQNEAQ (reference sequence). This CDR3 spans 16 amino acids. Trimming at V came to 3 bases and at J to 4 bases, leaving 11 bases not matched to a gene. The CDR3 DNA follows: TGTGCCAGCAGCTTGGCGTCCGACAGGGTCGGCTATGGCTACACCTTC. Translated: CASSLASDRVGYGYTF.

The chain has TRBV7-9 and TRBJ2-7; D unclear. Looked up from germline, CDR1 is SEHNR and CDR2 is FQNEAQ (reference sequence). Trimming took 3 bases from V and 3 from J, leaving 9 bases between them. There are 13 residues in the CDR3. DNA for the CDR3: TGTGCCAGCAGCTTCAGCCTATACTACGAGCAGTACTTC. Amino acids: CASSFSLYYEQYF.

The sample holds many counts of this clonotype. J is TRBJ2-5 and V is TRBV11-3; D is possibly TRBD1 (6 bases). This CDR3 is built from 14 residues. Germline-derived CDR1 and CDR2 are SGHNT and YENEEA. V lost 5 bases, J lost 2 bases, and 12 bases lay in between. The CDR3, as DNA: TGTGCCAGCAGCACCCCGCAGGGGCAAGAGACCCAGTACTTC. The encoded protein is CASSTPQGQETQYF.

In its sample, this clonotype was seen many times. The V and J genes are TRBV7-2 and TRBJ2-2; 7 bases line up with TRBD2. Germline V gene sequence: CDR1 SGHTA, CDR2 FQGNSA. The ends lost 4 bases at V and 5 bases at J; junction bases unmatched: 10. CDR3 length equals 16 residues. The CDR3 DNA follows: TGTGCCAGCAGCTCTCTAGCGGCGTTAGGGACCGGGGAGCTGTTTTTT. Translation: CASSSLAALGTGELFF.

The sample holds one count of this clonotype. The chain couples TRBV5-1 to TRBJ2-1, with TRBD2 matching 9 bases. Germline V gene data show CDR1 as SGHRS and CDR2 as YFSETQ. V shed 0 bases and J 6 bases; nucleotides not matched to a gene: 4. CDR3 length: 15 amino acids. The CDR3 is CASSLAELAGNEQFF. The CDR3 DNA follows: TGCGCCAGCAGCTTGGCAGAACTAGCGGGCAATGAGCAGTTCTTC.

This clonotype occurred a few times. The J gene is TRBJ1-4, the V gene TRBV7-9; the match to TRBD1 covers 9 bases. Trimming at V came to 4 bases and at J to 6 bases, leaving 9 bases not matched to a gene. Germline loops: CDR1 SEHNR, CDR2 FQNEAQ (reference sequence). This CDR3 region has 16 residues. The chain's CDR3 is CASSSSSGTGYEKLFF. As DNA, the CDR3 is TGTGCCAGCAGCTCCTCCTCCGGGACAGGGTATGAAAAACTGTTTTTT.

The chain joins TRBV7-2 to TRBJ1-2; TRBD1 might be the D (6 bases). V gave up 5 bases and J gave up 6 bases, with 16 bases separating them. Germline V gene sequence: CDR1 SGHTA, CDR2 FQGNSA. CDR3 size: 14 residues. CDR3 in amino acids: CASSPYRVEDGYTF. The CDR3 region has the DNA TGTGCCAGCAGCCCATACAGGGTTGAGGATGGCTACACCTTC.

This clonotype was counted once. V usage is TRBV29-1 and J usage is TRBJ1-1; 8 bases fit TRBD1. This CDR3 region has 13 residues. Germline assignment: CDR1 SQVTM and CDR2 ANQGSEA. V shed 5 bases and J 6 bases; nucleotides not matched to a gene: 8. CDR3 amino acids: CSVRAGGVSEAFF. DNA of the CDR3: TGCAGCGTTAGGGCAGGGGGCGTCTCTGAAGCTTTCTTT.

The table lists this clonotype with many counts. This chain joins TRBV24-1 and TRBJ1-5, with no clear D. CDR1 KGHDR and CDR2 SFDVKD come from the germline V gene. This CDR3 spans 14 amino acids. Trimming took 9 bases from V and 5 from J, leaving 16 bases between them. The CDR3 loop is CATADAGGDQPQHF. CDR3 coding DNA: TGTGCCACCGCTGACGCAGGTGGGGATCAGCCCCAGCATTTT.

Concerning this clonotype itself: Being one base from a much bigger clone, this may be a read error. The rearrangement joins TRBV5-1 to TRBJ2-5; D unresolved. V dropped 1 base and J dropped 6 bases, with 7 bases sitting between them. This CDR3 region has 12 residues. Looked up from germline, CDR1 is SGHRS and CDR2 is YFSETQ. CDR3 amino acids: CASSLMIKTQYF. The CDR3 DNA sequence: TGCGCCAGCAGCTTGATGATCAAGACCCAGTACTTC.

This clonotype was found once. CDR3 region: CASSLGRDRFSGANVLTF. The DNA of the CDR3 is TGTGCCAGCAGTTTAGGGCGGGACAGGTTCTCTGGGGCCAACGTCCTGACTTTC. This rearrangement joins TRBV12-3 or TRBV12-4 to TRBJ2-6; TRBD1 aligns across 8 bases. J was trimmed by 0 bases and V by 1 base; bases with no gene match: 5. The CDR3 contains 18 residues.

This clonotype was detected ten times or more. This chain connects TRBV14 to TRBJ2-2; D is perhaps TRBD2 (5 bases). The CDR3 runs 16 residues. Germline CDR1 is SGHDN and CDR2 is FVKESK. V was cut by 4 bases and J by 6 bases, with 18 bases left in between. This chain's CDR3 is CASSRLRPAGPGELFF. The DNA for the CDR3 is TGTGCCAGCAGCCGACTACGTCCGGCTGGGCCCGGGGAGCTGTTTTTT. The full variable domain, in which reference TRBV14 and TRBJ2-2 provide the parts outside the CDR3, is EAGVTQFPSHSVIEKGQTVTLRCDPISGHDNLYWYRRVMGKEIKFLLHFVKESKQDESGMPNNRFLAERTGGTYSTLKVQPAELEDSGVYFCASSRLRPAGPGELFFGEGSRLTVL.